These 32 T cell receptor beta chains originate from one sample sequenced in a study of blood T cell repertoires in COVID-19. Repertoires were generated with immunoSEQ multiplex PCR, while TCRdb's copy carries only in-frame clones and drops some. In the table there are fewer than 450,000 clones, roughly 90% of which are singletons. Sequenced: PBMCs or T cells enriched from blood (not recorded which). The origin of the receptors is a woman under 40 who had recovered from COVID-19.

The V and J genes are TRBV3-1 (or the pseudogene TRBV3-2) and TRBJ2-1, with 9 bases that match TRBD2. The ends lost 1 base at V and 3 bases at J; junction bases unmatched: 13. The CDR3 totals 19 residues. The germline gives CDR1 LGHDT, CDR2 YNNKEL (reference sequence). For the CDR3, the DNA is TGTGCCAGCAGCCAAGTCGGGCTAGCGGGGAGGGGACACTACAATGAGCAGTTCTTC. Translating gives CASSQVGLAGRGHYNEQFF.

This clone was seen a single time. The rearrangement uses TRBV18 and TRBJ2-4; a possible D gene is TRBD1 (6 bases). The V and J ends lost 3 bases and 7 bases respectively, with 13 bases between them. CDR1 and CDR2 from the germline V gene are KGHSH and LQKENI. There are 14 residues in the CDR3. This CDR3 is CASSPSGAMNIQYF. The CDR3 DNA reads as TGTGCCAGCTCACCTTCAGGGGCCATGAACATTCAGTACTTC.

The chain has TRBV27 and TRBJ1-5, with 7 bases identical to TRBD1. V lost 6 bases to trimming and J lost 0 bases; unmatched junction nucleotides: 11. The CDR3 runs 17 residues. Germline CDR1 and CDR2: MNHEY and SMNVEV (reference sequence). This CDR3 is CASSTTRDSYSNQPQHF. CDR3 nucleotide sequence: TGTGCCAGCAGCACGACCCGGGACAGTTATAGCAATCAGCCCCAGCATTTT.

The rearrangement uses TRBV6-5 and TRBJ1-2; 7 positions agree with TRBD1. Germline assignment: CDR1 MNHEY and CDR2 SVGAGI. The CDR3 loop spans 13 amino acids. V lost 10 bases, J lost 3 bases, and 8 bases stayed unmatched. DNA for the CDR3: TGTGCCATCCGGGACAGTCTAGACTATGGCTACACCTTC. Protein product: CAIRDSLDYGYTF.

V gene TRBV7-2 combines with J gene TRBJ2-1; 12 bases fit TRBD1. The junction had 14 bases not matched to a gene; V was cut back by 7 bases and J by 7 bases. This CDR3 is built from 17 residues. The V gene's germline CDR1 is SGHTA and CDR2 FQGNSA. Written as DNA, the CDR3 is TGTGCCAGCATCCCCCAAGCCGGGACAGGGGGCGAAAATGAGCAGTTCTTC. Translating gives CASIPQAGTGGENEQFF.

This chain connects TRBV18 to TRBJ2-7; D gene ambiguous. The CDR3 runs to 14 residues. Germline CDR1 KGHSH, CDR2 LQKENI. The germline V and J ends were trimmed by 0 bases and 0 bases, with 6 bases remaining between them. Here the CDR3 DNA reads TGTGCCAGCTCACCACCACACTACTCCTACGAGCAGTACTTC. This codes for CASSPPHYSYEQYF.

J is TRBJ2-6 and V is TRBV2, with 7 bases matching TRBD2. V lost 5 bases and J lost 2; bases outside the gene matches: 0. The germline CDR1 and CDR2 sequences are SNHLY and FYNNEI. This CDR3 contains 14 residues. For the CDR3, the DNA is TGTGCCAGCAGTCGGGGGGCTGGGGCCAACGTCCTGACTTTC. It is translated as CASSRGAGANVLTF.

A word on this clone: Other DNA sequences in this sample translate to the same CDR3. The chain links TRBV28 to TRBJ1-1; no clear D gene. Trimming stripped 5 bases from V and 1 base from J, with 8 bases between. The CDR3 has 13 amino acids. Germline V gene lookup returns CDR1 MDHEN and CDR2 SYDVKM. The CDR3 sequence: CASSRGPNTEAFF. CDR3 DNA sequence: TGTGCCAGCAGTAGAGGCCCGAACACTGAAGCTTTCTTT.

The gene calls are TRBV4-3 and TRBJ1-2, with D unclear. This CDR3 comprises 16 residues. The germline CDR1 and CDR2 sequences are LGHNA and YSLEER. Trimming shortened V by 0 bases and J by 8 bases, and 19 bases separated the two germline ends. CDR3 amino acids: CASSQDWESGRRGYTF. In DNA form, the CDR3 reads TGCGCCAGCAGCCAAGACTGGGAAAGTGGACGGAGGGGCTACACCTTC.

On this clone: Other nucleotide sequences from this sample produce the same CDR3. The chain has TRBV5-1 and TRBJ1-5, with D perhaps TRBD1 (5 bases). CDR1 SGHRS and CDR2 YFSETQ come from the germline V gene. The CDR3 has 13 amino acids. V was clipped by 2 bases and J by 5 bases, with 8 bases between them. The CDR3 DNA reads TGCGCCAGCAGCTTAGGAGGGGATCAGCCCCAGCATTTT. This encodes CASSLGGDQPQHF.

CDR3 loop: CASSLGDRTGVPTYEQYF. CDR3 DNA sequence: TGTGCCAGCAGCCTGGGGGACAGGACCGGCGTTCCGACTTACGAGCAGTACTTC. The V gene is TRBV5-5, the J gene TRBJ2-7, with TRBD1 matching 8 bases. The germline V gene has CDR1 SGHKS and CDR2 YYEKEE (reference sequence). There are 18 residues in the CDR3. With 4 bases clipped from V and 4 bases from J, the junction kept 19 bases outside the gene matches. Full variable domain (missing parts from reference TRBV5-5 and TRBJ2-7): DAGVTQSPTHLIKTRGQQVTLRCSPISGHKSVSWYQQVLGQGPQFIFQYYEKEERGRGNFPDRFSARQFPNYSSELNVNALLLGDSALYLCASSLGDRTGVPTYEQYFGPGTRLTVT.

This rearrangement joins TRBV12-3 or TRBV12-4 to TRBJ1-2, with D tentatively TRBD1 (5 bases). The CDR3 has 13 amino acids. The V end lost 3 bases, the J end lost 3 bases, and 8 bases lay between the germline ends. CDR3 in amino acids: CASSFGGDYGYTF. CDR3 sequence (DNA): TGTGCCAGCAGTTTTGGGGGGGACTATGGCTACACCTTC.

The V and J genes are TRBV15 and TRBJ2-3; perhaps TRBD1 as D (5 bases). The V gene lost 1 base and the J gene lost 0 bases, with 14 bases spanning the gap. CDR1 and CDR2 (germline): LNHNV, YYDKDF (reference sequence). CDR3 length: 17 residues. The CDR3 here is CATSRVKGQASTDTQYF. The CDR3 DNA sequence: TGTGCCACCAGCAGAGTAAAGGGGCAGGCGAGCACAGATACGCAGTATTTT.

In this sample, this clone turned up once. The gene calls are TRBV7-2 and TRBJ1-2; D gene unclear. V was cut by 3 bases and J by 0 bases, with 11 bases left in between. This CDR3 is built from 15 residues. CDR1 is SGHTA, CDR2 FQGNSA, per germline. The CDR3 spells CASSLRAKTNYGYTF. For the CDR3, the DNA is TGTGCCAGCAGCTTGCGGGCAAAAACTAACTATGGCTACACCTTC.

The chain is built from TRBV19 and TRBJ2-2; D possibly corresponds to TRBD1 (6 bases). V lost 3 bases, J lost 5 bases, and 10 bases lay in between. Germline CDR1 is LNHDA and CDR2 is SQIVND (reference sequence). The CDR3 is 14 residues long. The CDR3 bases are TGTGCCAGTAGTATGGGCAGGGGAACCGGGGAGCTGTTTTTT. It codes for CASSMGRGTGELFF. Full variable domain (missing parts from reference TRBV19 and TRBJ2-2): DGGITQSPKYLFRKEGQNVTLSCEQNLNHDAMYWYRQDPGQGLRLIYYSQIVNDFQKGDIAEGYSVSREKKESFPLTVTSAQKNPTAFYLCASSMGRGTGELFFGEGSRLTVL.

The chain carries TRBV2 and TRBJ2-7, with 11 bases matching TRBD1. The CDR3 contains 15 residues. With 6 bases clipped from V and 2 bases from J, the junction kept 6 bases outside the gene matches. CDR1 SNHLY and CDR2 FYNNEI come from the germline V gene. CDR3: CASRWGQGVTYEQYF. CDR3 nucleotide sequence: TGTGCCAGCAGGTGGGGACAGGGGGTAACCTACGAGCAGTACTTC.

The J gene is TRBJ2-2, the V gene TRBV13; the match to TRBD1 covers 11 bases. This CDR3 is 17 amino acids long. Germline values: CDR1 PRHDT, CDR2 FYEKMQ (reference sequence). V shed 5 bases, J shed 5 bases, and the junction held 10 bases outside the gene matches. The CDR3 here is CASSPWTGGEGTGELFF. As DNA, the CDR3 is TGTGCCAGCAGCCCCTGGACAGGGGGCGAAGGGACCGGGGAGCTGTTTTTT.

Here the CDR3 reads CASSLQRGVPYEQYF. The DNA of the CDR3 is TGTGCCAGCAGCTTACAGCGGGGGGTTCCCTACGAGCAGTACTTC. The chain carries TRBV7-6 and TRBJ2-7, with 9 positions matching TRBD2. Germline CDR1 and CDR2: SGHVS and FNYEAQ. This CDR3 comprises 15 residues. V lost 2 bases and J lost 2; bases outside the gene matches: 4.

This clone has a handful of counts. The rearrangement joins TRBV4-1 to TRBJ1-2; D not certain. V lost 1 base and J lost 1, with 7 bases in between. CDR3 size: 14 residues. Germline V gives CDR1 MGHRA, CDR2 YSYEKL. The CDR3 protein is CASSQVEGNYGYTF. The CDR3 coding sequence is TGCGCCAGCAGCCAAGTTGAGGGTAACTATGGCTACACCTTC.

The rearrangement uses TRBV2 and TRBJ2-7, with 7 bases lining up with TRBD1. From germline, CDR1 is SNHLY and CDR2 FYNNEI. This CDR3 is built from 14 residues. J gave up 2 bases and V 1 base, and 2 bases lay outside the gene matches. The CDR3 loop reads CASSEGTGAYEQYF. DNA of the CDR3: TGTGCCAGCAGTGAAGGGACAGGCGCCTACGAGCAGTACTTC.

The V and J genes are TRBV28 and TRBJ2-4; 8 nucleotides align to TRBD2. V was pared by 7 bases and J by 2 bases, with 4 bases of the junction left unmatched. CDR1 and CDR2 from the germline V gene are MDHEN and SYDVKM. There are 14 residues in the CDR3. The CDR3 protein is CASTPGGPKNIQYF. The CDR3 coding sequence is TGTGCCAGCACTCCGGGGGGGCCCAAAAACATTCAGTACTTC. The entire variable domain, with the rest obtained from reference TRBV28 and TRBJ2-4, is as follows: DVKVTQSSRYLVKRTGEKVFLECVQDMDHENMFWYRQDPGLGLRLIYFSYDVKMKEKGDIPEGYSVSREKKERFSLILESASTNQTSMYLCASTPGGPKNIQYFGAGTRLSVL.

The V gene is TRBV7-8, the J gene TRBJ2-7, with 7 nucleotides matching TRBD1. CDR1 SGHVS and CDR2 FQNEAQ come from the germline V gene. The ends lost 2 bases at V and 3 bases at J; junction bases unmatched: 4. The CDR3 has 14 amino acids. The CDR3 protein is CASSLSDRLYEQYF. CDR3 DNA sequence: TGTGCCAGCAGCTTATCGGACAGGCTCTACGAGCAGTACTTC.

The rearrangement joins TRBV7-8 to TRBJ1-5; 10 nucleotides align to TRBD1. Germline V gives CDR1 SGHVS, CDR2 FQNEAQ. Unmatched junction bases numbered 5, after V lost 5 bases and J lost 1 base. There are 16 residues in the CDR3. The CDR3 nucleotides are TGTGCCAGCAGCCCAGGGACAGGGGTCAGCAATCAGCCCCAGCATTTT. Translating gives CASSPGTGVSNQPQHF.

In nucleotides, the CDR3 is TGTGCCAGCAGCAAAGTATCCAGAAACTATGGCTACACCTTC. Protein product: CASSKVSRNYGYTF. The genes are TRBV21-1 and TRBJ1-2; the table assigns TRBD1, which was not confirmed against the DNA. TRBV21-1 is a known pseudogene. This CDR3 has 14 amino acids.

The V call is TRBV18, the J call TRBJ2-3, with D perhaps matching TRBD1 (5 bases). V was shortened by 6 bases and J by 0 bases, with 19 bases between the two germline ends. CDR3 length: 17 residues. Germline values: CDR1 KGHSH, CDR2 LQKENI. The CDR3 nucleotides are TGTGCCAGCTCCCCCTTTGGGCAGGACACTAGCACAGATACGCAGTATTTT. Translated: CASSPFGQDTSTDTQYF.

The chain carries TRBV2 and TRBJ2-5; D is unresolved. Trimming took 2 bases from V and 4 from J, leaving 11 bases between them. The CDR3 extends over 14 amino acids. Germline CDR1 reads SNHLY; CDR2 reads FYNNEI. The CDR3 here is CASSEYPSPETQYF. CDR3 nucleotides: TGTGCCAGCAGTGAATATCCGTCTCCAGAGACCCAGTACTTC.

This clone has a single count. This chain links TRBV28 with TRBJ2-3, with 12 bases matching TRBD2. The germline V gene has CDR1 MDHEN and CDR2 SYDVKM. V gave up 4 bases and J gave up 3 bases; unmatched junction bases: 5. The CDR3 is 16 residues long. The CDR3 DNA reads as TGTGCCAGCAGTTCCGCGACTAGCGGGGGAACAGATACGCAGTATTTT. It yields the protein CASSSATSGGTDTQYF.

The chain has TRBV9 and TRBJ2-2; D might be TRBD2 (6 bases). V lost 3 bases and J lost 11, with 17 bases in between. Germline CDR1 SGDLS, CDR2 YYNGEE. The CDR3 extends over 14 amino acids. DNA of the CDR3: TGTGCCAGCAGCGCAACCCGTTTGGGGGGAGAGCTGTTTTTT. Translating it yields CASSATRLGGELFF.

The sample holds a few counts of this clone. This chain joins TRBV6-5 and TRBJ1-4, with 8 bases matching TRBD1. Germline loops: CDR1 MNHEY, CDR2 SVGAGI. This CDR3 is built from 16 residues. Trimming at V came to 2 bases and at J to 0 bases, leaving 2 bases not matched to a gene. The CDR3 DNA follows: TGTGCCAGCAGTTACCAGGGGGCGACAACTAATGAAAAACTGTTTTTT. It specifies CASSYQGATTNEKLFF.

The V gene is TRBV27, the J gene TRBJ2-7, with 8 positions matching TRBD2. The CDR3 is 15 residues long. The ends lost 5 bases at V and 2 bases at J; junction bases unmatched: 8. CDR1 MNHEY and CDR2 SMNVEV come from the germline V gene (reference sequence). The CDR3 DNA sequence: TGTGCCAGCAGTCCACGGGGGGGTGGGACCTACGAGCAGTACTTC. Translating it yields CASSPRGGGTYEQYF.

The rearrangement joins TRBV6-5 to TRBJ2-3; 7 nucleotides align to TRBD2. Trimming took 5 bases from V and 7 from J; bases not matched to a gene: 6. The CDR3 spans 13 residues. In germline, CDR1 is MNHEY, CDR2 SVGAGI. CDR3 region: CASSPGGLNTQYF. Here the CDR3 DNA reads TGTGCCAGCAGTCCGGGGGGTTTAAATACGCAGTATTTT.

The chain has TRBV24-1 and TRBJ2-2; the match to TRBD1 covers 8 bases. CDR3 length: 17 amino acids. V lost 0 bases, J lost 4 bases, and 6 bases stayed unmatched. CDR1 and CDR2 from the germline V gene are KGHDR and SFDVKD. The CDR3 DNA sequence: TGTGCCACCAGTGATTTGCGGCAGGGGGCGGTCACCGGGGAGCTGTTTTTT. As protein: CATSDLRQGAVTGELFF.